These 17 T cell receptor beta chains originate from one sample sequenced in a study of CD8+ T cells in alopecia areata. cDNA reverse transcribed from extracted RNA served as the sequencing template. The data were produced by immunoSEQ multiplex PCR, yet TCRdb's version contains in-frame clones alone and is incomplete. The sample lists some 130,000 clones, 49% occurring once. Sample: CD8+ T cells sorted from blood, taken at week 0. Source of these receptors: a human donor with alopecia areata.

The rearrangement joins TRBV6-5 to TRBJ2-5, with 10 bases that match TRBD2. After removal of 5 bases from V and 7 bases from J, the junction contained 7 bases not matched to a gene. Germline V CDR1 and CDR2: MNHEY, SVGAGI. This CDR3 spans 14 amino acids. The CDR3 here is CASSPLASGGTQYF. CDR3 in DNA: TGTGCCAGCAGTCCCCTGGCTAGCGGGGGGACCCAGTACTTC.

CDR3 protein: CASSPTGNQPQHF. The CDR3 DNA reads TGTGCCAGCAGCCCAACGGGCAATCAGCCCCAGCATTTT. The V call is TRBV7-2, the J call TRBJ1-5; the D is unclear. The CDR3 runs 13 residues. The germline V gene has CDR1 SGHTA and CDR2 FQGNSA. V was cut by 5 bases and J by 2 bases, with 7 bases left in between. The full variable domain, completed using reference TRBV7-2 and TRBJ1-5, is GAGVSQSPSNKVTEKGKDVELRCDPISGHTALYWYRQSLGQGLEFLIYFQGNSAPDKSGLPSDRFSAERTGGSVSTLTIQRTQQEDSAVYLCASSPTGNQPQHFGDGTRLSIL.

CDR3 in DNA: TGTGCCAGCAGCTTGTCCTCGGGACTAGCGGTAAATGAGCAGTTCTTC. Its protein product is CASSLSSGLAVNEQFF. The chain joins TRBV5-6 to TRBJ2-1; 11 bases align to TRBD2. The ends lost 1 base at V and 7 bases at J; junction bases unmatched: 7. Germline V gene data show CDR1 as SGHDT and CDR2 as YYEEEE. This CDR3 comprises 16 residues.

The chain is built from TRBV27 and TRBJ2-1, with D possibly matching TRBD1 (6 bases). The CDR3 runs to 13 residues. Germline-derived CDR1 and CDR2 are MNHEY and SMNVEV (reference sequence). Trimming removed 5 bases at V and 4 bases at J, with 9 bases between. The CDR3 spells CASSPGQYNEQFF. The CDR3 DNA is TGTGCCAGCAGTCCAGGACAGTACAATGAGCAGTTCTTC.

CDR3 in amino acids: CASSLSRGDIRDEQFF. The CDR3 DNA follows: TGCGCCAGCAGCTTAAGTCGAGGGGACATACGGGATGAGCAGTTCTTC. The chain couples TRBV5-1 to TRBJ2-1, with D possibly TRBD1 on 6 matching bases. From germline, CDR1 is SGHRS and CDR2 YFSETQ. The CDR3 is 16 amino acids. V dropped 2 bases and J dropped 8 bases, with 20 bases sitting between them.

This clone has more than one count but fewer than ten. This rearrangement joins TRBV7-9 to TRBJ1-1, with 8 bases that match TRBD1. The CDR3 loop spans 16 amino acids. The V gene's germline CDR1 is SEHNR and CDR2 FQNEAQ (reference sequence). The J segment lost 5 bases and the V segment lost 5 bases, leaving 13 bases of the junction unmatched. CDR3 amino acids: CASSPRQGAERTEAFF. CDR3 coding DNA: TGTGCCAGCAGCCCCAGGCAGGGGGCGGAGAGAACTGAAGCTTTCTTT.

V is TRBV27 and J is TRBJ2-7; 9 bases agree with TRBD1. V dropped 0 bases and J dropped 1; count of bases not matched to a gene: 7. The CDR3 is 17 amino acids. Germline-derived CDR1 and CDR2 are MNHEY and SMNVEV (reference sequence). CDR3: CASSLSRDREGSYEQYF. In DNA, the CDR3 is TGTGCCAGCAGTTTATCCCGGGACAGGGAAGGGTCCTACGAGCAGTACTTC.

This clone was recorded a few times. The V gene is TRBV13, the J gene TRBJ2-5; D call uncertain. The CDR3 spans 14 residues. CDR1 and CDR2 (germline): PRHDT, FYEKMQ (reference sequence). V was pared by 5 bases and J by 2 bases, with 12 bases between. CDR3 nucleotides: TGTGCCAGCAGCCCCCCCAACAAACAAGAGACCCAGTACTTC. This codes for CASSPPNKQETQYF.

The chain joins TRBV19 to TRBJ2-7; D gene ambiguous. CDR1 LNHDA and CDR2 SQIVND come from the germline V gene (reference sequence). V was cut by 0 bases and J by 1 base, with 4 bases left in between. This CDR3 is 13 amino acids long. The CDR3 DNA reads TGTGCCAGTAGTATAGATCAATCCTACGAGCAGTACTTC. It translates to CASSIDQSYEQYF.

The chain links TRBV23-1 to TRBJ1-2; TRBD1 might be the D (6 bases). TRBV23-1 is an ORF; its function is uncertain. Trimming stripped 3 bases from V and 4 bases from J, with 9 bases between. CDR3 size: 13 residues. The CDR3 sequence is CASSHQGRYGYTF. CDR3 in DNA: TGCGCCAGCAGTCACCAGGGGCGCTATGGCTACACCTTC.

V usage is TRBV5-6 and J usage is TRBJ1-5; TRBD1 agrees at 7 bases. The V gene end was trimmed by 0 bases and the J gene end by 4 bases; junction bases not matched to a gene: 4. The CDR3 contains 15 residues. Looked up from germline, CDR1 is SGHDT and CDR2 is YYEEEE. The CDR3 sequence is CASSLARTGNQPQHF. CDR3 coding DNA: TGTGCCAGCAGCTTGGCTAGGACAGGAAATCAGCCCCAGCATTTT.

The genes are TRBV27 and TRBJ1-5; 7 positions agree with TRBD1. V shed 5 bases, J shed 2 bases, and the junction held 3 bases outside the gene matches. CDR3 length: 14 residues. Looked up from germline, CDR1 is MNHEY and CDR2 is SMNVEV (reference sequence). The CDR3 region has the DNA TGTGCCAGCAGTCCTACAGGGGGCAATCAGCCCCAGCATTTT. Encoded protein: CASSPTGGNQPQHF.

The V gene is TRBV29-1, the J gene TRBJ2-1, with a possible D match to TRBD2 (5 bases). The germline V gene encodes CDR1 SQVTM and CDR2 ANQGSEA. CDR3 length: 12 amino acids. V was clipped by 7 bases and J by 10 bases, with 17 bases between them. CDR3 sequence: CSGLGPRGEQFF. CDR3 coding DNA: TGCAGCGGGTTGGGCCCTCGAGGGGAGCAGTTCTTC.

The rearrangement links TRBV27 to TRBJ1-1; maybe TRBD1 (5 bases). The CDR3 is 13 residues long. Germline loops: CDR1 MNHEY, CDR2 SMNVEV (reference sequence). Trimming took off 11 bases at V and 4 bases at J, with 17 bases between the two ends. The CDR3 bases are TGTGCCTCAGGACTGGGAGGGGTCACTGAAGCTTTCTTT. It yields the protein CASGLGGVTEAFF.

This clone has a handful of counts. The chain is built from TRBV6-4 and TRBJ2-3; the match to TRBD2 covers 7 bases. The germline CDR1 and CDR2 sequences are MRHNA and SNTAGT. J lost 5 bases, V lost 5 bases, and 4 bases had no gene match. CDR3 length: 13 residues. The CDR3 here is CASSREGQDTQYF. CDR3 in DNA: TGTGCCAGCAGTAGGGAGGGGCAAGATACGCAGTATTTT.

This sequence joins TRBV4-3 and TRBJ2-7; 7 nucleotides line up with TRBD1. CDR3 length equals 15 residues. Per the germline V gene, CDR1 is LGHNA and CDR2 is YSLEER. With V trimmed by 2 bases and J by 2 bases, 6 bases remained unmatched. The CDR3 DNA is TGCGCCAGCAGCCAATTGACAGGGACAGCCTACGAGCAGTACTTC. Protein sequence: CASSQLTGTAYEQYF.

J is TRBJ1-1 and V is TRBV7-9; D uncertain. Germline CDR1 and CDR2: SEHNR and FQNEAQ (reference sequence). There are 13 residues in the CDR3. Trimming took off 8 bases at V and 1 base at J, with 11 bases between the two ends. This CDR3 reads CASYEDGNTEAFF. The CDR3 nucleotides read TGTGCCAGCTATGAGGATGGGAACACTGAAGCTTTCTTT.